Listed here are 30 T cell receptor beta chains from one sample, sequenced in a study of CD8+ T cells in alopecia areata. Extraction and reverse transcription of RNA yielded cDNA as the sequencing template. The method was immunoSEQ multiplex PCR; TCRdb's version includes in-frame clones alone and lacks a portion of them. The sample has more than 150,000 clones; 50% to 60% are singletons. Noted treatment: oral pan-JAK inhibitor, 5-10 mg twice daily. The sample consisted of CD4+ T cells sorted from blood, taken at week 4, from a patient treated with tofacitinib. Receptors were obtained from a human donor with alopecia areata.

The chain combines TRBV7-9 with TRBJ2-2; tentatively, D is TRBD2 (6 bases). The ends were cut back, 6 bases at V and 7 bases at J, with 12 bases in the middle. Germline V CDR1 and CDR2: SEHNR, FQNEAQ (reference sequence). The CDR3 consists of 13 residues. The CDR3 reads CASSIHGGGELFF. In nucleotides, the CDR3 is TGTGCCAGCAGTATCCACGGGGGCGGGGAGCTGTTTTTT.

The chain couples TRBV30 to TRBJ2-6; the D gene is possibly TRBD1 (5 bases). The germline V and J ends were trimmed by 5 bases and 4 bases, with 15 bases remaining between them. The CDR3 runs to 15 residues. Germline assignment: CDR1 GTSNPN and CDR2 SVGIG (reference sequence). CDR3 sequence (DNA): TGTGCCTGGTCGCCCTCAGGGTCCGGGGCCAACGTCCTGACTTTC. Protein: CAWSPSGSGANVLTF.

The chain is built from TRBV29-1 and TRBJ1-3, with D hard to call. Germline CDR1 and CDR2: SQVTM and ANQGSEA. V was cut by 2 bases and J by 5 bases, with 13 bases left in between. The CDR3 spans 14 residues. The CDR3: CSVERVRRRNTIYF. The CDR3 DNA is TGCAGCGTTGAAAGGGTGCGCCGGAGAAACACCATATATTTT.

The chain carries TRBV11-3 and TRBJ2-2; 7 nucleotides align to TRBD1. The CDR3 extends over 15 amino acids. The germline V gene encodes CDR1 SGHNT and CDR2 YENEEA. V shed 5 bases and J 3 bases; nucleotides not matched to a gene: 6. The CDR3 sequence: CASSPGGRDTGELFF. CDR3 bases: TGTGCCAGCAGCCCAGGGGGAAGGGACACCGGGGAGCTGTTTTTT.

The chain recombines TRBV6-1 with TRBJ1-2, with D uncertain. The CDR3 is 13 amino acids. The germline CDR1 and CDR2 sequences are MNHNS and SASEGT. Trimming removed 6 bases from V and 5 bases from J, with 13 bases in between. CDR3 residues: CASRADGRYGYTF. In DNA, the CDR3 is TGTGCCAGCAGAGCGGACGGCCGTTATGGCTACACCTTC.

This sequence joins TRBV2 and TRBJ2-7, with a tentative D call TRBD1 (6 bases). V was shortened by 3 bases and J by 4 bases, with 13 bases between the two germline ends. The CDR3 length is 14 residues. Germline CDR1 and CDR2: SNHLY and FYNNEI. This CDR3 is CASSEGARFYEQYF. The CDR3 bases are TGTGCCAGCAGTGAGGGGGCGCGGTTTTACGAGCAGTACTTC.

The genes are TRBV4-3 and TRBJ1-2; D is uncertain. Deletions cut 0 bases from V and 3 bases from J, with 11 bases between. CDR3 size: 15 residues. The V gene's germline CDR1 is LGHNA and CDR2 YSLEER. The CDR3 loop is CASSQDESEHYGYTF. The CDR3 bases are TGCGCCAGCAGCCAAGATGAGTCCGAGCACTATGGCTACACCTTC.

This chain uses TRBV5-1 with TRBJ2-1; 8 nucleotides match TRBD2. This CDR3 is built from 15 residues. The V and J ends lost 4 bases and 10 bases, in that order; junction bases with no gene match: 13. CDR1 is SGHRS, CDR2 YFSETQ, per germline. The chain's CDR3 is CASSREGPTLSEQFF. CDR3 coding DNA: TGCGCCAGCAGCCGGGAGGGACCCACATTAAGCGAGCAGTTCTTC.

This clone was found a few times. The gene calls are TRBV7-8 and TRBJ1-6; D call uncertain. The germline gives CDR1 SGHVS, CDR2 FQNEAQ. V lost 3 bases and J lost 5, with 5 bases in between. The CDR3 spans 13 residues. The CDR3 sequence: CASSFEDNSPLHF. The CDR3 DNA is TGTGCCAGCAGCTTCGAGGATAATTCACCCCTCCACTTT.

The rearrangement joins TRBV27 to TRBJ2-5; no clear D. In germline, CDR1 is MNHEY, CDR2 SMNVEV (reference sequence). CDR3 size: 11 residues. Trimming removed 6 bases from V and 4 bases from J, with 6 bases in between. CDR3 nucleotides: TGTGCCAGCAGCAATTTAGAGACCCAGTACTTC. Translated: CASSNLETQYF.

This clone turned up a few times. The rearrangement links TRBV29-1 to TRBJ1-2; 7 bases fit TRBD1. This CDR3 region has 14 residues. Germline values: CDR1 SQVTM, CDR2 ANQGSEA. Trimming at V came to 6 bases and at J to 5 bases, leaving 12 bases not matched to a gene. The CDR3 reads CSVGTSTGKYGYTF. CDR3 sequence (DNA): TGCAGCGTGGGGACCTCGACAGGGAAATATGGCTACACCTTC. Complete variable domain (other parts from reference TRBV29-1 and TRBJ1-2): SAVISQKPSRDICQRGTSLTIQCQVDSQVTMMFWYRQQPGQSLTLIATANQGSEATYESGFVIDKFPISRPNLTFSTLTVSNMSPEDSSIYLCSVGTSTGKYGYTFGSGTRLTVV.

This clone was recorded a few times. This chain links TRBV10-3 with TRBJ2-2; D call uncertain. CDR1 is ENHRY and CDR2 is SYGVKD in the germline V gene. V gave up 3 bases and J gave up 4 bases, with 12 bases separating them. The CDR3 length is 15 residues. The DNA of the CDR3 is TGTGCCATCAGTGAACGGTCCGCCGCCACCGGGGAGCTGTTTTTT. It translates to CAISERSAATGELFF.

This clone was found many times. The chain is built from TRBV27 and TRBJ1-4; D not resolved. V was clipped by 5 bases and J by 8 bases, with 15 bases between them. CDR3 length: 14 amino acids. Germline CDR1 MNHEY, CDR2 SMNVEV (reference sequence). The CDR3 here is CASSQTPSGEKLFF. The DNA for the CDR3 is TGTGCCAGCAGTCAGACCCCGAGCGGGGAAAAACTGTTTTTT.

V and J are TRBV7-2 and TRBJ1-5; 8 nucleotides line up with TRBD1. The CDR3 runs 15 residues. CDR1 is SGHTA, CDR2 FQGNSA, per germline. V gave up 4 bases and J gave up 3 bases; unmatched junction bases: 5. CDR3 sequence (DNA): TGTGCCAGCAGCTATGACAGGGGCGACAATCAGCCCCAGCATTTT. Its translation is CASSYDRGDNQPQHF.

This chain connects TRBV28 to TRBJ1-2; D is unresolved. This CDR3 has 13 amino acids. From germline, CDR1 is MDHEN and CDR2 SYDVKM. V lost 5 bases and J 7 bases, leaving 14 bases between the germline ends. CDR3 protein: CASSPTGIRGYTF. The CDR3 bases are TGTGCCAGCAGTCCAACGGGGATCCGTGGCTACACCTTC.

This chain's CDR3 is CATSRGQAGRVEQYF. The DNA of the CDR3 is TGTGCCACCAGCAGAGGACAGGCGGGTCGGGTCGAGCAGTACTTC. The chain joins TRBV15 to TRBJ2-7; D perhaps matches TRBD1 (6 bases). Trimming stripped 1 base from V and 6 bases from J, with 16 bases between. From germline, CDR1 is LNHNV and CDR2 YYDKDF (reference sequence). This CDR3 is 15 amino acids long.

This clone was seen more than once but under ten times. The chain joins TRBV30 to TRBJ1-5, with D uncertain. The germline gives CDR1 GTSNPN, CDR2 SVGIG (reference sequence). V lost 0 bases and J lost 3, with 18 bases in between. The CDR3 extends over 17 amino acids. CDR3 sequence: CAWSVPLRPSTNQPQHF. For the CDR3, the DNA is TGTGCCTGGAGTGTACCCCTCCGACCCTCGACCAATCAGCCCCAGCATTTT. Full variable domain (remainder filled in from reference TRBV30 and TRBJ1-5): SQTIHQWPATLVQPVGSPLSLECTVEGTSNPNLYWYRQAAGRGLQLLFYSVGIGQISSEVPQNLSASRPQDRQFILSSKKLLLSDSGFYLCAWSVPLRPSTNQPQHFGDGTRLSIL.

This chain uses TRBV29-1 with TRBJ2-7; possibly TRBD2 for D (5 bases). The CDR3 extends over 11 amino acids. CDR1 and CDR2 from the germline V gene are SQVTM and ANQGSEA. With 7 bases removed from V and 0 bases from J, the gap between germline ends came to 7 bases. CDR3 region: CSARGSYEQYF. The CDR3 DNA is TGCAGCGCACGGGGCTCCTACGAGCAGTACTTC.

A word on this clone: The same CDR3 arises from other DNA sequences in this sample as well. V gene TRBV30 combines with J gene TRBJ2-7; no clear D gene. This CDR3 is built from 11 residues. Trimming pared 0 bases from V and 4 bases from J, leaving 4 bases between. Germline lookup yields CDR1 GTSNPN and CDR2 SVGIG (reference sequence). CDR3 sequence reads: CAWSVRYEQYF. The CDR3 nucleotides read TGTGCCTGGAGTGTACGGTACGAGCAGTACTTC. Variable domain in full (rest from reference TRBV30 and TRBJ2-7): SQTIHQWPATLVQPVGSPLSLECTVEGTSNPNLYWYRQAAGRGLQLLFYSVGIGQISSEVPQNLSASRPQDRQFILSSKKLLLSDSGFYLCAWSVRYEQYFGPGTRLTVT.

This clone was counted only a few times. The chain joins TRBV7-2 to TRBJ1-2, with a tentative D call TRBD1 (5 bases). Trimming removed 7 bases at V and 4 bases at J, with 19 bases between. Germline V gene data show CDR1 as SGHTA and CDR2 as FQGNSA. The CDR3 has 15 amino acids. The chain's CDR3 is CASTQSAIQGYGYTF. The DNA for the CDR3 is TGTGCCAGCACTCAGAGCGCGATCCAGGGCTATGGCTACACCTTC.

The V gene is TRBV2, the J gene TRBJ2-7; 7 bases match TRBD2. J was trimmed by 0 bases and V by 1 base; bases with no gene match: 3. CDR3 size: 15 residues. Germline lookup yields CDR1 SNHLY and CDR2 FYNNEI. The CDR3, as DNA: TGTGCCAGCAGTGAAGGCGGGGGAAGCTCCTACGAGCAGTACTTC. This gives the protein CASSEGGGSSYEQYF.

This sequence joins TRBV9 and TRBJ1-2; 10 positions agree with TRBD1. This CDR3 spans 14 amino acids. J lost 3 bases, V lost 4 bases, and 3 bases had no gene match. Per germline, CDR1 SGDLS and CDR2 YYNGEE. The CDR3 DNA follows: TGTGCCAGCAGCCCCGGACAGGGGGACTATGGCTACACCTTC. Translation gives CASSPGQGDYGYTF.

The genes are TRBV5-1 and TRBJ2-7, with TRBD1 identical over 7 bases. CDR3 length: 14 amino acids. Germline-derived CDR1 and CDR2 are SGHRS and YFSETQ. J was trimmed by 4 bases and V by 5 bases; bases with no gene match: 9. The CDR3 coding sequence is TGCGCCAGCAGTCGCCGGGACAGAGAATACGAGCAGTACTTC. Its protein product is CASSRRDREYEQYF. The full variable domain, with the rest looked up from reference TRBV5-1 and TRBJ2-7, is KAGVTQTPRYLIKTRGQQVTLSCSPISGHRSVSWYQQTPGQGLQFLFEYFSETQRNKGNFPGRFSGRQFSNSRSEMNVSTLELGDSALYLCASSRRDREYEQYFGPGTRLTVT.

The chain carries TRBV29-1 and TRBJ2-3, with TRBD1 as a possible D gene (5 bases). The CDR3 extends over 13 amino acids. CDR1 is SQVTM and CDR2 is ANQGSEA in the germline V gene. V lost 3 bases, J lost 2 bases, and 9 bases lay in between. Here the CDR3 DNA reads TGCAGCGTTGATAGGGGCCTCACAGATACGCAGTATTTT. Translated, it gives CSVDRGLTDTQYF.

The genes are TRBV30 and TRBJ2-1; 10 bases map to TRBD2. The CDR3 runs 18 residues. Germline V gene lookup returns CDR1 GTSNPN and CDR2 SVGIG (reference sequence). V was pared by 0 bases and J by 0 bases, with 8 bases of the junction left unmatched. In DNA form, the CDR3 reads TGTGCCTGGAGTGTTCCTAGCGGGGGCCCCAGCTCCTACAATGAGCAGTTCTTC. It encodes CAWSVPSGGPSSYNEQFF. The variable domain in full, completed from reference TRBV30 and TRBJ2-1, reads SQTIHQWPATLVQPVGSPLSLECTVEGTSNPNLYWYRQAAGRGLQLLFYSVGIGQISSEVPQNLSASRPQDRQFILSSKKLLLSDSGFYLCAWSVPSGGPSSYNEQFFGPGTRLTVL.

The chain links TRBV15 to TRBJ1-3; D gene ambiguous. In germline, CDR1 is LNHNV, CDR2 YYDKDF (reference sequence). Deletions cut 1 base from V and 6 bases from J, with 10 bases between. The CDR3 extends over 14 amino acids. CDR3 in amino acids: CATSRARGPNTIYF. The CDR3 coding sequence is TGTGCCACCAGCAGAGCCCGAGGACCAAACACCATATATTTT.

This clone has a handful of counts. This chain uses TRBV7-9 with TRBJ2-5; unclear D gene. Between the trimmed V and J ends, which lost 6 bases and 5 bases, there was a span of 10 bases. The CDR3 is made up of 12 amino acids. Germline V gene lookup returns CDR1 SEHNR and CDR2 FQNEAQ (reference sequence). For the CDR3, the DNA is TGTGCCAGCAGGTTCATTGATGAGACCCAGTACTTC. This codes for CASRFIDETQYF.

The V call is TRBV11-2, the J call TRBJ2-1; no clear D. Trimming removed 0 bases from V and 7 bases from J, with 10 bases in between. In germline, CDR1 is SGHAT, CDR2 FQNNGV. The CDR3 length is 14 residues. The CDR3 reads CASSLDSLNNEQFF. The CDR3 nucleotides read TGTGCCAGCAGCTTAGACAGCCTTAATAATGAGCAGTTCTTC.

In DNA, the CDR3 is TGTGCCTGGAGTGTAGGGCAAAAGAACACTGAAGCTTTCTTT. It is translated as CAWSVGQKNTEAFF. The rearrangement links TRBV30 to TRBJ1-1, with D unresolved. Deletions cut 0 bases from V and 1 base from J, with 9 bases between. CDR3 length: 14 amino acids. Germline CDR1 and CDR2: GTSNPN and SVGIG (reference sequence).

The chain couples TRBV5-4 to TRBJ2-3, with TRBD2 identical over 7 bases. Per the germline V gene, CDR1 is SGHNT and CDR2 is YYREEE (reference sequence). There are 14 residues in the CDR3. Losses at the gene ends were 5 bases for V and 1 base for J; bases not matched to a gene: 4. CDR3 loop: CASRPSGGTDTQYF. The CDR3 coding sequence is TGTGCCAGCAGACCCAGCGGGGGCACAGATACGCAGTATTTT.